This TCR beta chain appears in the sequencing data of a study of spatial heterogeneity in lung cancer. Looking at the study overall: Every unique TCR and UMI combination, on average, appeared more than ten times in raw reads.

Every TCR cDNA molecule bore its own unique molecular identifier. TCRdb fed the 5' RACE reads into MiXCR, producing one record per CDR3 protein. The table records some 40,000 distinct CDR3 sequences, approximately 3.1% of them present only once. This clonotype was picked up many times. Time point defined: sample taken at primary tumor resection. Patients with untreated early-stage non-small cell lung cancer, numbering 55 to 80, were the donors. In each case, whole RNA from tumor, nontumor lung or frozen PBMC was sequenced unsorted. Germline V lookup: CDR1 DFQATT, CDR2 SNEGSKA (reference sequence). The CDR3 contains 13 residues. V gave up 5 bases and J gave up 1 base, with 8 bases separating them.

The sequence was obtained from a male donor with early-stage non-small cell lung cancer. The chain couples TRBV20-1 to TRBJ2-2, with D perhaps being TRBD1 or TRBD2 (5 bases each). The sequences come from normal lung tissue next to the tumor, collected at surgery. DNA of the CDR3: TGCAGTGCTGGGGACGGGAACACCGGGGAGCTGTTTTTT. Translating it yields CSAGDGNTGELFF.